This T cell receptor beta chain came from a study of T cells in localized non-small cell lung cancer. Clones were read by immunoSEQ multiplex PCR, and TCRdb kept only the in-frame ones, dropping some. Of some 51,000 clones in the sample, 75% to 90% are singletons; the top ten hold about 5%. This CDR3 has 16 amino acids. The V and J ends lost 3 bases and 1 base, in that order; junction bases with no gene match: 7. Germline V lookup: CDR1 SGHRS, CDR2 YFSETQ. The source of this sequence is a woman aged 40-69 years with stage I lung adenocarcinoma. This specimen consisted of peripheral blood, obtained before any cancer treatment. The chain has TRBV5-1 and TRBJ2-5; 9 bases map to TRBD1. For the CDR3, the DNA is TGCGCCAGCAGCTGGGGGGGACAGGGTCCCCAAGAGACCCAGTACTTC. It translates to CASSWGGQGPQETQYF.